These 8 T cell receptor beta chains share one sample of origin, sequenced in a study of blood T cell repertoires in COVID-19. The assay was immunoSEQ multiplex PCR, and TCRdb's table has in-frame clones only and misses some. The data hold 310,000 or so clones, with 85% to 90% observed a single time. The specimen was PBMCs or T cells enriched from blood (not recorded which). The receptor source for this set is a woman aged 18-29 years who had recovered from COVID-19.

The J gene is TRBJ1-5, the V gene TRBV5-4; D is possibly TRBD1 (5 bases). Germline CDR1 SGHNT, CDR2 YYREEE (reference sequence). V dropped 2 bases and J dropped 7 bases, with 7 bases sitting between them. The CDR3 runs 12 residues. Here the CDR3 DNA reads TGTGCCAGCAGCTTCCCAGGGCAGCCCCAGCATTTT. Its translation: CASSFPGQPQHF.

The genes are TRBV4-1 and TRBJ1-1, with TRBD1 as a possible D gene (6 bases). This CDR3 has 15 residues. Germline values: CDR1 MGHRA, CDR2 YSYEKL. V gave up 1 base and J gave up 5 bases, with 14 bases separating them. The CDR3 region has the DNA TGCGCCAGCAGCCAAGTGCCCAGGGGTGGTACTGAAGCTTTCTTT. Protein product: CASSQVPRGGTEAFF.

The chain employs TRBV11-2 and TRBJ2-5, with 8 bases fitting TRBD2. V was clipped by 8 bases and J by 1 base; unmatched bases: 3. The CDR3 length is 13 residues. The V gene's germline CDR1 is SGHAT and CDR2 FQNNGV. The CDR3 bases are TGTGCCAGCGCCGGGACTAGCCAAGAGACCCAGTACTTC. Amino acids: CASAGTSQETQYF.

The rearrangement uses TRBV30 and TRBJ2-3; 11 bases are a match to TRBD2. This CDR3 spans 20 amino acids. V shed 7 bases, J shed 3 bases, and the junction held 24 bases outside the gene matches. CDR1 and CDR2 from the germline V gene are GTSNPN and SVGIG (reference sequence). The CDR3 DNA is TGTGCCTTACACGGGATTTACTCTAGCGGGAGGATTGACCGTACAGATACGCAGTATTTT. It encodes CALHGIYSSGRIDRTDTQYF.

The table lists this clone with a few counts. The V gene is TRBV10-3, the J gene TRBJ1-6; 9 positions agree with TRBD1. Germline CDR1 ENHRY, CDR2 SYGVKD. The CDR3 spans 18 residues. The junction had 8 bases not matched to a gene; V was cut back by 3 bases and J by 2 bases. As DNA, the CDR3 is TGTGCCATCAGTGAATGGGGTCGGACAGGGGCCTATAATTCACCCCTCCACTTT. It yields the protein CAISEWGRTGAYNSPLHF.

Only a few counts were recorded for this clone. The chain uses TRBV30 and TRBJ1-1; TRBD1 might be the D (5 bases). Per germline, CDR1 GTSNPN and CDR2 SVGIG (reference sequence). Trimming shortened V by 3 bases and J by 6 bases, and 20 bases separated the two germline ends. This CDR3 has 15 amino acids. The CDR3 region is CAWSPPLVGGAEAFF. Here the CDR3 DNA reads TGTGCCTGGAGCCCCCCCCTAGTCGGGGGAGCTGAAGCTTTCTTT.

CDR3 sequence: CASSFATVKSEQYF. CDR3 DNA sequence: TGTGCCAGCAGCTTTGCTACGGTTAAGAGCGAGCAGTACTTC. This chain connects TRBV5-4 to TRBJ2-7; no clear D. The CDR3 extends over 14 amino acids. CDR1 SGHNT and CDR2 YYREEE come from the germline V gene (reference sequence). Trimming left V 2 bases short and J 6 bases short, with 15 bases between. The entire variable domain, with the rest obtained from reference TRBV5-4 and TRBJ2-7, is as follows: ETGVTQSPTHLIKTRGQQVTLRCSSQSGHNTVSWYQQALGQGPQFIFQYYREEENGRGNFPPRFSGLQFPNYSSELNVNALELDDSALYLCASSFATVKSEQYFGPGTRLTVT.

Only a few counts were recorded for this clone. The chain couples TRBV5-1 to TRBJ2-7, with 7 bases that match TRBD2. The CDR3 is made up of 15 amino acids. V gave up 1 base and J gave up 3 bases; unmatched junction bases: 7. Germline V gene lookup returns CDR1 SGHRS and CDR2 YFSETQ. The CDR3 region has the DNA TGCGCCAGCAGCTTGTCGCTAGCGGACAACTACGAGCAGTACTTC. Its translation is CASSLSLADNYEQYF.